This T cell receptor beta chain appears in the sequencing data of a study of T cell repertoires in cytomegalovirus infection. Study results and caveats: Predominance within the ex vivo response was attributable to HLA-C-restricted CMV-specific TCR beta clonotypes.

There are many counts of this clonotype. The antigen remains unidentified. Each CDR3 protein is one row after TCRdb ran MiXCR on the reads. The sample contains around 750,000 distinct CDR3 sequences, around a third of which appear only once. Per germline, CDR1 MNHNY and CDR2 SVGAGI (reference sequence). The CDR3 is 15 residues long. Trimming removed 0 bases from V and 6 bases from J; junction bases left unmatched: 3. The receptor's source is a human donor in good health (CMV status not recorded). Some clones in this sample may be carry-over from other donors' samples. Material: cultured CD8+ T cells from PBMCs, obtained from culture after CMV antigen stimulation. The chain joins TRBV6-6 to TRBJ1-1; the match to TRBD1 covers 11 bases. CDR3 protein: CASSYSKGQGAEAFF. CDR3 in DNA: TGTGCCAGCAGTTACTCGAAGGGACAGGGGGCTGAAGCTTTCTTT.